This T cell receptor beta chain was captured by sequencing in a study of T cells in women clearing cervical HPV infection. The repertoire was sequenced with immunoSEQ multiplex PCR; TCRdb's copy has only in-frame clones and lacks some. The sample spans under 45,000 clones; the ten largest clones claim 6.5% to 8.5%. Germline assignment: CDR1 LGHDT and CDR2 YNNKEL (reference sequence). Between the trimmed V and J ends, which lost 4 bases and 5 bases, there was a span of 14 bases. The CDR3 has 14 residues. A note on this clone: The missing CDR3 end, 3 residues past where the read stops, is filled in from the germline J gene.

The sequenced material came from blood buffy coat. This chain links TRBV3-1 (or the pseudogene TRBV3-2) with TRBJ2-5, with D hard to call. This TCR was sampled from a woman between 18 and 69 years old with a cervical HPV16 infection that either progressed to CIN3+ or cleared (not recorded which). The sequenced CDR3 bases are TGTGCCAGCAGCCCAAGGCAGACGCGGGAGACC. The encoded protein is CASSPRQTRET. The entire CDR3 protein reads CASSPRQTRETQYF.